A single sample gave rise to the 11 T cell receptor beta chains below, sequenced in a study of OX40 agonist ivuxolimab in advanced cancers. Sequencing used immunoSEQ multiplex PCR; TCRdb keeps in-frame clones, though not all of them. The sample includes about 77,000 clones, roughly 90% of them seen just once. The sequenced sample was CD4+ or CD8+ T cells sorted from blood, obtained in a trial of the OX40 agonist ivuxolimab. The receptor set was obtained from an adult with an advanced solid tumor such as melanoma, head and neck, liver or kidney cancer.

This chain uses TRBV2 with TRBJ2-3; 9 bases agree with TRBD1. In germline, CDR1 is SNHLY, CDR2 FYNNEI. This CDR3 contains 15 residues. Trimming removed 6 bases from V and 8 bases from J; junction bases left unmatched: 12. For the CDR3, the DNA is TGTGCCAGCAGAAAACCGGGACAGGGATCTGGTACGCAGTATTTT. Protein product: CASRKPGQGSGTQYF.

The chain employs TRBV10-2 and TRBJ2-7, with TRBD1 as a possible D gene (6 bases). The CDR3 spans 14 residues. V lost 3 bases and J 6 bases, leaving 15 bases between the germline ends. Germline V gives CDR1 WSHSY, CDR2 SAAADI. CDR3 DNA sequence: TGCGCCAGCAGTGAAAGGTACAGGGATGGCGAGCAGTACTTC. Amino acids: CASSERYRDGEQYF.

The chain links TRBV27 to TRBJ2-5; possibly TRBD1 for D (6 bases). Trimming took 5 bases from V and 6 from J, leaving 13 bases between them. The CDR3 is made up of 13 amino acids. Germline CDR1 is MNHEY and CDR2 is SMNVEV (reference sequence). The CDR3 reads CASSLTGLQTQYF. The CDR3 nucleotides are TGTGCCAGCAGTCTCACAGGGTTGCAGACCCAGTACTTC.

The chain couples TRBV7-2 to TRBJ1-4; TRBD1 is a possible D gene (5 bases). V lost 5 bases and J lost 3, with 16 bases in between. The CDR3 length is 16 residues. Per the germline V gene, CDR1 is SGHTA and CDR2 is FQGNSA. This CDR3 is CASSLEGGGANEKLFF. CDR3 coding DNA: TGTGCCAGCAGCCTGGAGGGTGGGGGTGCTAATGAAAAACTGTTTTTT.

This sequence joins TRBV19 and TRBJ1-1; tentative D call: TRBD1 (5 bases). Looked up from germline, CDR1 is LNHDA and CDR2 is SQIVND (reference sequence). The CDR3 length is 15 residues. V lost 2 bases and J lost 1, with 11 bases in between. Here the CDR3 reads CASSIRGVPNTEAFF. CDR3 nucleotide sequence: TGTGCCAGTAGTATACGGGGGGTACCGAACACTGAAGCTTTCTTT.

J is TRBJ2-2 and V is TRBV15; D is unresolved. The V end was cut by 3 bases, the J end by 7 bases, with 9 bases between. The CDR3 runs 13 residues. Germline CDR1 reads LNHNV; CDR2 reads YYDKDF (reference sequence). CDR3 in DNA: TGTGCCACCAGCAGGACGGATAGCGGGGAGCTGTTTTTT. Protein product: CATSRTDSGELFF.

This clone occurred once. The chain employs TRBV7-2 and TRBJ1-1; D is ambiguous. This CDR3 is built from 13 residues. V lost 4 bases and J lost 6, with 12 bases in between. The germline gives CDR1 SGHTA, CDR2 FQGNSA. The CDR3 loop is CASSYQEGSEAFF. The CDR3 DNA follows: TGTGCCAGCAGCTACCAAGAGGGCTCTGAAGCTTTCTTT.

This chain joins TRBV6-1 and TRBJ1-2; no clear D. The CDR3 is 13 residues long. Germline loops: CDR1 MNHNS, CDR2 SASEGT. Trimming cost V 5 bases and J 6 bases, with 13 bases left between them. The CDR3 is CASSRSFTNGYTF. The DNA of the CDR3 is TGTGCCAGCAGTCGTAGCTTCACTAATGGCTACACCTTC.

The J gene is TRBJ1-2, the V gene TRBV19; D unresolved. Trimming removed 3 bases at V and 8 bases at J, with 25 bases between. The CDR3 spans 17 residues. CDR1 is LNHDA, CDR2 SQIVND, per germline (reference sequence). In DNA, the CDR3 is TGTGCCAGTAGTATTCCCCCACGAAGAGGCCCGCTCCTGGGCTACACCTTC. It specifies CASSIPPRRGPLLGYTF.

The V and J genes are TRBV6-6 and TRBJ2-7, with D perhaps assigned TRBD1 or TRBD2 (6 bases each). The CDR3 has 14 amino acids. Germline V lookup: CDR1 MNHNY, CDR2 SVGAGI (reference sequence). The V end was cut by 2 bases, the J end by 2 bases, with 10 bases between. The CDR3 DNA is TGTGCCAGCAGTTACACGGGGGCGGCCTACGAGCAGTACTTC. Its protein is CASSYTGAAYEQYF.

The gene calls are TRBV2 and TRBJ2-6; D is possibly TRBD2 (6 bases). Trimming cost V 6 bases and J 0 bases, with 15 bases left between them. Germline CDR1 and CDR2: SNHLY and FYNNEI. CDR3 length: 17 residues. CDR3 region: CASSRDGLFSGANVLTF. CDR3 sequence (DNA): TGTGCCAGCAGCCGGGACGGACTATTCTCTGGGGCCAACGTCCTGACTTTC.